The 30 T cell receptor beta chains below all came from one sample that was sequenced in a study of chemoradiotherapy in HPV16-positive cancers. This table comes from immunoSEQ multiplex PCR, and its TCRdb copy is limited to in-frame clones, with some not included. The table records approximately 12,000 clones, 75% of them present only once. Sampling was done from a patient who underwent chemoradiotherapy. Receptors were obtained from a human donor with HPV-associated anogenital cancer.

The chain joins TRBV5-1 to TRBJ1-1; D unclear. With 1 base removed from V and 1 base from J, the gap between germline ends came to 8 bases. Germline V gives CDR1 SGHRS, CDR2 YFSETQ. The CDR3 contains 14 residues. In nucleotides, the CDR3 is TGCGCCAGCAGCTTGTCCGCCGCGAACACTGAAGCTTTCTTT. Its protein is CASSLSAANTEAFF.

This chain links TRBV7-6 with TRBJ1-3; D is unresolved. Trimming left V 1 base short and J 6 bases short, with 7 bases between. This CDR3 spans 13 amino acids. Germline V gives CDR1 SGHVS, CDR2 FNYEAQ. The CDR3 bases are TGTGCCAGCAGCTTAGACACGCTAAACACCATATATTTT. It specifies CASSLDTLNTIYF.

The V call is TRBV7-2, the J call TRBJ2-1; TRBD2 matches 7 bases. The CDR3 loop spans 15 amino acids. V gave up 3 bases and J gave up 5 bases; unmatched junction bases: 7. Per germline, CDR1 SGHTA and CDR2 FQGNSA. The CDR3 loop is CASSFLAGVHNEQFF. The CDR3 region has the DNA TGTGCCAGCAGCTTTCTTGCGGGAGTCCACAATGAGCAGTTCTTC.

This clone was seen more than once but under ten times. The chain employs TRBV6-4 and TRBJ2-2, with D perhaps TRBD1 (5 bases). CDR3 length equals 13 residues. Trimming stripped 6 bases from V and 3 bases from J, with 8 bases between. Germline V lookup: CDR1 MRHNA, CDR2 SNTAGT. This CDR3 is CASSKGDTGELFF. CDR3 nucleotides: TGTGCCAGCAGCAAAGGGGACACCGGGGAGCTGTTTTTT.

The V and J genes are TRBV6-1 and TRBJ2-4, with a tentative D call TRBD1 (5 bases). The CDR3 is 14 residues long. Germline values: CDR1 MNHNS, CDR2 SASEGT. Trimming removed 3 bases from V and 8 bases from J, with 14 bases in between. Here the CDR3 DNA reads TGTGCCAGCAGTGAGAGGACACCCTTGGACATTCAGTACTTC. Amino acid sequence: CASSERTPLDIQYF.

This clone was counted a few times. This chain joins TRBV7-9 and TRBJ2-7; perhaps TRBD1 as D (5 bases). CDR3 length equals 14 residues. Germline loops: CDR1 SEHNR, CDR2 FQNEAQ (reference sequence). V lost 5 bases and J 3 bases, leaving 14 bases between the germline ends. DNA for the CDR3: TGTGCCAGCAGCGCGACAGTCACCCACTACGAGCAGTACTTC. Translated, it gives CASSATVTHYEQYF.

The CDR3 bases are TGCGCCAGCAGTCCTACAGGGGCATCCACTGAAGCTTTCTTT. Translation: CASSPTGASTEAFF. V is TRBV5-1 and J is TRBJ1-1; 7 nucleotides match TRBD1. The CDR3 has 14 residues. Germline V lookup: CDR1 SGHRS, CDR2 YFSETQ. V lost 5 bases to trimming and J lost 4 bases; unmatched junction nucleotides: 8.

A note on this clone: Other nucleotide sequences from this sample produce the same CDR3. The V call is TRBV28, the J call TRBJ2-3; D tentatively fits TRBD1 or TRBD2 (6 bases each). V was shortened by 8 bases and J by 4 bases, with 22 bases between the two germline ends. The V gene's germline CDR1 is MDHEN and CDR2 SYDVKM. There are 16 residues in the CDR3. The CDR3 reads CASSIPAGQGADTQYF. Written as DNA, the CDR3 is TGTGCCAGCTCAATTCCCGCGGGACAAGGGGCAGATACGCAGTATTTT.

This clone occurred once. The chain uses TRBV5-1 and TRBJ2-3; 7 bases line up with TRBD2. The V gene's germline CDR1 is SGHRS and CDR2 YFSETQ. CDR3 length equals 17 residues. The junction had 14 bases not matched to a gene; V was cut back by 4 bases and J by 3 bases. CDR3 sequence (DNA): TGCGCCAGCAGCCCCCGACTAGCTGGCGTCCTTACAGATACGCAGTATTTT. Encoded protein: CASSPRLAGVLTDTQYF. Filled out from reference TRBV5-1 and TRBJ2-3, the complete variable domain reads KAGVTQTPRYLIKTRGQQVTLSCSPISGHRSVSWYQQTPGQGLQFLFEYFSETQRNKGNFPGRFSGRQFSNSRSEMNVSTLELGDSALYLCASSPRLAGVLTDTQYFGPGTRLTVL.

The CDR3 loop reads CASSQDWGATEAFF. Written as DNA, the CDR3 is TGTGCCAGCAGCCAAGATTGGGGGGCCACTGAAGCTTTCTTT. This chain links TRBV4-2 with TRBJ1-1; TRBD1 might be the D (6 bases). V shed 0 bases and J shed 4 bases, with 9 bases lying between them. Looked up from germline, CDR1 is LGHNA and CDR2 is YNFKEQ. The CDR3 extends over 14 amino acids.

The V gene is TRBV6-1, the J gene TRBJ2-3, with 14 bases fitting TRBD2. Germline V gene sequence: CDR1 MNHNS, CDR2 SASEGT. The CDR3 has 15 residues. V lost 5 bases to trimming and J lost 3 bases; unmatched junction nucleotides: 1. The CDR3 loop reads CASSRLAGGTDTQYF. Written as DNA, the CDR3 is TGTGCCAGCAGTAGACTAGCGGGAGGGACAGATACGCAGTATTTT.

This sequence joins TRBV27 and TRBJ1-1; D might be TRBD1 (5 bases). In germline, CDR1 is MNHEY, CDR2 SMNVEV (reference sequence). V lost 4 bases, J lost 0 bases, and 18 bases lay in between. The CDR3 sequence is 17 residues long. CDR3 in DNA: TGTGCCAGCAGTTCCACTTTCGTTGGGGGGATGAACACTGAAGCTTTCTTT. Translating gives CASSSTFVGGMNTEAFF.

The chain has TRBV30 and TRBJ2-1, with D tentatively TRBD1 or TRBD2 (5 bases each). The CDR3 contains 13 residues. V lost 4 bases to trimming and J lost 6 bases, with 13 bases between them. In germline, CDR1 is GTSNPN, CDR2 SVGIG (reference sequence). The CDR3 DNA reads TGTGCCTGGAACCCCGGGGCCGGCAATGAGCAGTTCTTC. It is translated as CAWNPGAGNEQFF.

The genes are TRBV7-2 and TRBJ2-5; possibly TRBD1 or TRBD2 for D (5 bases each). The CDR3 extends over 13 amino acids. CDR1 and CDR2 from the germline V gene are SGHTA and FQGNSA. V lost 0 bases and J lost 4, with 6 bases in between. This chain's CDR3 is CASSLAGRETQYF. The CDR3, as DNA: TGTGCCAGCAGCTTAGCGGGACGAGAGACCCAGTACTTC.

Written as DNA, the CDR3 is TGTGCCAGCAGTGAATTGGGAGGTGGAAACACCATATATTTT. Translating it yields CASSELGGGNTIYF. This chain links TRBV6-1 with TRBJ1-3; D not certain. This CDR3 region has 14 residues. The V gene lost 2 bases and the J gene lost 3 bases, with 8 bases spanning the gap. Looked up from germline, CDR1 is MNHNS and CDR2 is SASEGT.

The chain couples TRBV4-3 to TRBJ2-3, with D perhaps TRBD2 (6 bases). CDR3 size: 20 residues. V was cut by 0 bases and J by 5 bases, with 27 bases left in between. The germline V gene has CDR1 LGHNA and CDR2 YSLEER. CDR3 bases: TGCGCCAGCAGCCAAGATTTGGCTAGCGAGAGGGGAGGCGTGGTAGATACGCAGTATTTT. This codes for CASSQDLASERGGVVDTQYF.

The J gene is TRBJ2-1, the V gene TRBV28; 7 positions match TRBD1. Trimming at V came to 5 bases and at J to 8 bases, leaving 6 bases not matched to a gene. In germline, CDR1 is MDHEN, CDR2 SYDVKM. The CDR3 is 13 residues long. As DNA, the CDR3 is TGTGCCAGCAGTGAAGGGACAGCCGATGAGCAGTTCTTC. Its translation: CASSEGTADEQFF.

The chain is built from TRBV6-1 and TRBJ2-3; maybe TRBD1 (6 bases). In germline, CDR1 is MNHNS, CDR2 SASEGT. The germline V and J ends were trimmed by 2 bases and 2 bases, with 14 bases remaining between them. This CDR3 region has 16 residues. CDR3 bases: TGTGCCAGCAGTGAATCCTTGGCAGGGGCCACAGATACGCAGTATTTT. This sequence encodes CASSESLAGATDTQYF.

This rearrangement joins TRBV28 to TRBJ1-1; D unclear. CDR1 and CDR2 from the germline V gene are MDHEN and SYDVKM. V lost 7 bases to trimming and J lost 1 base, with 16 bases between them. This CDR3 has 15 amino acids. Here the CDR3 reads CASTLGRWGNTEAFF. CDR3 DNA: TGTGCCAGCACCCTCGGGAGATGGGGGAACACTGAAGCTTTCTTT.

This clone has only one observation. This specimen includes other DNA sequences encoding the same CDR3. The V gene is TRBV4-3, the J gene TRBJ2-5, with D possibly TRBD1 on 5 matching bases. Germline V gene lookup returns CDR1 LGHNA and CDR2 YSLEER. This CDR3 has 14 residues. V shed 3 bases and J shed 5 bases, with 13 bases lying between them. The CDR3 DNA sequence: TGCGCCAGCAGCCATGGGGCCTACCGGGAGACCCAGTACTTC. Protein product: CASSHGAYRETQYF.

Details on this clone: An end of the junction does not agree with germline; a read error may underlie this. The chain joins TRBV6-5 to TRBJ2-2; 7 bases align to TRBD2. The CDR3 sequence is 14 residues long. CDR1 is MNHEY and CDR2 is SVGAGI in the germline V gene. CDR3 region: CTSSYGRRTGELFF. The CDR3 coding sequence is TGTACCAGCAGTTACGGGAGGAGGACCGGGGAGCTGTTTTTT.

V is TRBV6-1 and J is TRBJ1-1; D gene ambiguous. This CDR3 has 14 amino acids. Trimming left V 2 bases short and J 7 bases short, with 14 bases between. The germline CDR1 and CDR2 sequences are MNHNS and SASEGT. In DNA, the CDR3 is TGTGCCAGCAGTGAACGTCAGGTGTTGAGTGAAGCTTTCTTT. Protein: CASSERQVLSEAFF.

The rearrangement links TRBV29-1 to TRBJ2-1; 9 bases fit TRBD1. The CDR3 is made up of 12 amino acids. After removal of 4 bases from V and 9 bases from J, the junction contained 4 bases not matched to a gene. Germline V gene sequence: CDR1 SQVTM, CDR2 ANQGSEA. CDR3 in amino acids: CSVVGQGIEQFF. The CDR3 DNA is TGCAGCGTTGTTGGACAGGGGATTGAGCAGTTCTTC.

This sequence joins TRBV11-1 and TRBJ1-1, with D possibly TRBD1 on 5 matching bases. The length of the CDR3 is 14 residues. The germline gives CDR1 SGHAT, CDR2 FQDESV (reference sequence). V lost 1 base and J 7 bases, leaving 13 bases between the germline ends. The DNA for the CDR3 is TGTGCCAGCAGCTTAGAGGCAGGGTTCGGTGAAGCTTTCTTT. This translates into CASSLEAGFGEAFF. Full variable domain (missing parts from reference TRBV11-1 and TRBJ1-1): EAEVAQSPRYKITEKSQAVAFWCDPISGHATLYWYRQILGQGPELLVQFQDESVVDDSQLPKDRFSAERLKGVDSTLKIQPAELGDSAMYLCASSLEAGFGEAFFGQGTRLTVV.

This clone appeared a few times. The chain combines TRBV28 with TRBJ1-2, with 12 bases fitting TRBD1. CDR1 and CDR2 from the germline V gene are MDHEN and SYDVKM. This CDR3 spans 16 amino acids. The V gene end was trimmed by 5 bases and the J gene end by 6 bases; junction bases not matched to a gene: 10. The CDR3 coding sequence is TGTGCCAGCAGTCCCCTCCGGGACAGGGGGCTAGATGGCTACACCTTC. Translating it yields CASSPLRDRGLDGYTF.

V is TRBV7-9 and J is TRBJ2-7; D not certain. There are 13 residues in the CDR3. Germline CDR1 SEHNR, CDR2 FQNEAQ (reference sequence). V was trimmed by 1 base and J by 3 bases, leaving 7 bases between them. The CDR3 bases are TGTGCCAGCAGCTTAGTGGCCAGCTACGAGCAGTACTTC. Amino acid sequence: CASSLVASYEQYF.

The chain joins TRBV2 to TRBJ1-1; 7 bases are a match to TRBD1. The CDR3 loop spans 14 amino acids. Looked up from germline, CDR1 is SNHLY and CDR2 is FYNNEI. V gave up 6 bases and J gave up 2 bases; unmatched junction bases: 6. The CDR3 reads CASSRQGLNTEAFF. DNA for the CDR3: TGTGCCAGCAGCCGACAGGGCTTAAACACTGAAGCTTTCTTT.

This clone was observed a single time. The chain joins TRBV18 to TRBJ2-3, with 7 bases that match TRBD1. V lost 4 bases to trimming and J lost 1 base; unmatched junction nucleotides: 5. The CDR3 extends over 15 amino acids. Germline assignment: CDR1 KGHSH and CDR2 LQKENI. The CDR3 here is CASSLGQVGTDTQYF. DNA of the CDR3: TGTGCCAGCTCACTTGGACAGGTCGGCACAGATACGCAGTATTTT.

This CDR3 reads CASSGTTGANVLTF. The CDR3 DNA sequence: TGTGCCAGCAGTGGGACAACTGGGGCCAACGTCCTGACTTTC. The rearrangement links TRBV6-4 to TRBJ2-6, with D possibly TRBD1 on 5 matching bases. Germline CDR1 and CDR2: MRHNA and SNTAGT. V lost 4 bases and J 2 bases, leaving 6 bases between the germline ends. CDR3 size: 14 residues.

This chain uses TRBV4-1 with TRBJ2-2; the match to TRBD2 covers 11 bases. The V gene end was trimmed by 4 bases and the J gene end by 2 bases; junction bases not matched to a gene: 3. This CDR3 contains 16 residues. Germline values: CDR1 MGHRA, CDR2 YSYEKL. DNA of the CDR3: TGCGCCAGCAGCCTCGGGACTAGCGGTAACACCGGGGAGCTGTTTTTT. Translation: CASSLGTSGNTGELFF.